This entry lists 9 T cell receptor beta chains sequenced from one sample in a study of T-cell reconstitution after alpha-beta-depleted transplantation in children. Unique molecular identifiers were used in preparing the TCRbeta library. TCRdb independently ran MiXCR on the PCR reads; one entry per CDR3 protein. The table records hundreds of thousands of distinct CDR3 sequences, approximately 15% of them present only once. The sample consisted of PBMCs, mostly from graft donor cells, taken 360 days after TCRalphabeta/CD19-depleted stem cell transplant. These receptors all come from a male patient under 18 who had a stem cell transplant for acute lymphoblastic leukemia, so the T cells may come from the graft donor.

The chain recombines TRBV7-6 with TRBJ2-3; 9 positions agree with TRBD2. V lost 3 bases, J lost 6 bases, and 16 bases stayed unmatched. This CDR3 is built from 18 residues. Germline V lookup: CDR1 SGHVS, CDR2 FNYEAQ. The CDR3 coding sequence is TGTGCCAGCAGCTTGGCCGGCGGTCGCGGGGGGGAGTCGGATACGCAGTATTTT. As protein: CASSLAGGRGGESDTQYF.

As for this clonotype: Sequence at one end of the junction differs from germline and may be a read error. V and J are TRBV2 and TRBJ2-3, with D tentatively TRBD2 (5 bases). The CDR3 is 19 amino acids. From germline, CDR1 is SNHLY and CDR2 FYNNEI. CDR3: CACSLNRRAGGSFTDTQYF. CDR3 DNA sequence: TGTGCCTGCAGTTTAAACCGCCGGGCGGGTGGGAGTTTCACAGATACGCAGTATTTT.

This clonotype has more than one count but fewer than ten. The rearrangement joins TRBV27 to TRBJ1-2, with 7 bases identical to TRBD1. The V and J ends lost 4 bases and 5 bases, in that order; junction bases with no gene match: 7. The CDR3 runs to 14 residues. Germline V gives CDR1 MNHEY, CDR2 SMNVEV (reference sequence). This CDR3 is CASSSGDRTYGYTF. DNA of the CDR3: TGTGCCAGCAGTTCCGGGGACAGAACTTATGGCTACACCTTC.

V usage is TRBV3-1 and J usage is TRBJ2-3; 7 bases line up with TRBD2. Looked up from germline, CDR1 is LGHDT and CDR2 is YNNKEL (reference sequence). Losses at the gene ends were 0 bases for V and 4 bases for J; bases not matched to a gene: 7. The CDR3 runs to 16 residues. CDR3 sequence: CASSQDLTSNPDTQYF. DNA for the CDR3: TGTGCCAGCAGCCAAGATCTGACTAGCAACCCAGATACGCAGTATTTT.

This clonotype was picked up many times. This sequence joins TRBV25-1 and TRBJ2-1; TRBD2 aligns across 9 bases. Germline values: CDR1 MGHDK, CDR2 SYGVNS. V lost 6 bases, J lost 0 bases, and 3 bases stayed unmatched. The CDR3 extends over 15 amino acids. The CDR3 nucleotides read TGTGCCAGCAGCCATAGCGGGAGCTCCTACAATGAGCAGTTCTTC. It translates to CASSHSGSSYNEQFF.

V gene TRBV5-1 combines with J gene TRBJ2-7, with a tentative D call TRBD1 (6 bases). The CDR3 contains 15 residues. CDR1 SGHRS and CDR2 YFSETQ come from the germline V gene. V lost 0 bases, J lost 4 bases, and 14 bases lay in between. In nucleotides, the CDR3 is TGCGCCAGCAGCTTGGCCCAAGGGGGTGGATACGAGCAGTACTTC. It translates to CASSLAQGGGYEQYF.

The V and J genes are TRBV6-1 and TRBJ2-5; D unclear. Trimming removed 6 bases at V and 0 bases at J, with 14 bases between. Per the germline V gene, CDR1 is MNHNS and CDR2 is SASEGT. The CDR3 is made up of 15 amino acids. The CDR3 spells CASSRSRPYQETQYF. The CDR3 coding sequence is TGTGCCAGCAGCCGTAGCAGGCCGTACCAAGAGACCCAGTACTTC.

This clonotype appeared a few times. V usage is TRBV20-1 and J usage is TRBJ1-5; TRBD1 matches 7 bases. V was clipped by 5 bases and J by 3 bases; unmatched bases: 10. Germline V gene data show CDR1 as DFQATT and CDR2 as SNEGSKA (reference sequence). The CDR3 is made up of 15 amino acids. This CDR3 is CSAGIKGAINQPQHF. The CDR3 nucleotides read TGCAGTGCTGGGATCAAGGGGGCAATCAATCAGCCCCAGCATTTT.

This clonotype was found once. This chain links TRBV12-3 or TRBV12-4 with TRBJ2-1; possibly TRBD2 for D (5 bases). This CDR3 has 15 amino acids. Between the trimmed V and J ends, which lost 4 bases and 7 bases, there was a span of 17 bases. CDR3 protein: CASSWSGSRVNEQFF. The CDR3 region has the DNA TGTGCCAGCAGTTGGAGTGGATCGAGGGTTAATGAGCAGTTCTTC.